The clone carrying this T cell receptor beta chain appeared once. Its antigen is undetermined. Primers: 52 TRBV forward and 13 TRBJ reverse. Data came from immunoSEQ multiplex PCR; TCRdb stores just in-frame clones and leaves some out. The sample contains more than 25,000 clones, about nine tenths of which appear only once. This entry belongs to a study of regulatory T cells. Overall study findings and caveats: In CD3G-deficient patients, conventional CD4+ T cells were enriched for hydrophobic CDR3 residues at positions 6 and 7.

This clonotype was sampled from a person aged 18 to 35 with CD3G deficiency. The sequencing sample was made of conventional CD4+ T cells sorted from blood.

The CDR3 reads CASRAGQHTEAFF. The CDR3 DNA sequence: TGCGCCAGCAGAGCAGGGCAACACACTGAAGCTTTCTTT. V and J are TRBV5-1 and TRBJ1-1, with D perhaps TRBD1 (5 bases). Per germline, CDR1 SGHRS and CDR2 YFSETQ. V lost 5 bases to trimming and J lost 3 bases, with 11 bases between them. The CDR3 loop spans 13 amino acids. Using reference TRBV5-1 and TRBJ1-1 for the parts outside the CDR3, the full variable domain is KAGVTQTPRYLIKTRGQQVTLSCSPISGHRSVSWYQQTPGQGLQFLFEYFSETQRNKGNFPGRFSGRQFSNSRSEMNVSTLELGDSALYLCASRAGQHTEAFFGQGTRLTVV.